These 17 T cell receptor beta chains originate from one sample sequenced in a study of blood T cell repertoires in COVID-19. Generated by immunoSEQ multiplex PCR, the TCRdb table keeps only in-frame clones and is missing some. The profile shows 16,000 or so clones, around 90% of them singletons. The sample taken for sequencing was peripheral blood. The receptors shown here come from a human donor in a cohort sampled during active COVID-19.

The chain couples TRBV27 to TRBJ2-1, with 13 bases matching TRBD2. Germline V CDR1 and CDR2: MNHEY, SMNVEV (reference sequence). V lost 4 bases and J lost 9; bases outside the gene matches: 12. The length of the CDR3 is 17 residues. CDR3 sequence: CASSSTGLAGLGVEQFF. CDR3 DNA sequence: TGTGCCAGCAGTTCCACGGGACTAGCGGGGCTCGGGGTTGAGCAGTTCTTC.

J is TRBJ2-1 and V is TRBV7-9; no clear D gene. This CDR3 spans 15 amino acids. The V gene's germline CDR1 is SEHNR and CDR2 FQNEAQ (reference sequence). Trimming took off 0 bases at V and 4 bases at J, with 10 bases between the two ends. The CDR3 DNA reads TGTGCCAGCAGCTTAGCGTGGGCCAATTACAATGAGCAGTTCTTC. Amino acids: CASSLAWANYNEQFF.

V usage is TRBV4-2 and J usage is TRBJ2-7, with 8 bases fitting TRBD1. The CDR3 has 17 residues. V was pared by 4 bases and J by 6 bases, with 17 bases of the junction left unmatched. Germline V gene lookup returns CDR1 LGHNA and CDR2 YNFKEQ. The DNA for the CDR3 is TGTGCCAGCAGCCCCTCCAACTCAGGGGGCGAAATCGGCGAGCAGTACTTC. Protein: CASSPSNSGGEIGEQYF.

V usage is TRBV5-5 and J usage is TRBJ1-5, with TRBD1 matching over 7 bases. Trimming took 5 bases from V and 0 from J; bases not matched to a gene: 14. The CDR3 is made up of 18 amino acids. CDR1 and CDR2 from the germline V gene are SGHKS and YYEKEE (reference sequence). The CDR3 region is CASSLRDSPQYSNQPQHF. CDR3 bases: TGTGCCAGCAGTCTCCGGGACAGCCCGCAGTATAGCAATCAGCCCCAGCATTTT.

This chain links TRBV7-9 with TRBJ1-1; a weak D match, TRBD1 (6 bases). The CDR3 loop spans 14 amino acids. Trimming stripped 4 bases from V and 1 base from J, with 10 bases between. Germline-derived CDR1 and CDR2 are SEHNR and FQNEAQ (reference sequence). CDR3 sequence (DNA): TGTGCCAGCAGCTGGGGGCGGCCGAACACTGAAGCTTTCTTT. Its protein product is CASSWGRPNTEAFF.

V and J are TRBV7-9 and TRBJ2-7; TRBD2 matches 15 bases. V was pared by 5 bases and J by 3 bases, with 2 bases of the junction left unmatched. Germline V gene data show CDR1 as SEHNR and CDR2 as FQNEAQ (reference sequence). This CDR3 comprises 15 residues. The CDR3 DNA is TGTGCCAGCAGCCCGGGACTAGCGGGGGGCTACGAGCAGTACTTC. Protein: CASSPGLAGGYEQYF.

The chain combines TRBV4-2 with TRBJ1-6; maybe TRBD1 (5 bases). The CDR3 has 16 residues. Trimming pared 0 bases from V and 9 bases from J, leaving 15 bases between. Germline V gene lookup returns CDR1 LGHNA and CDR2 YNFKEQ. The CDR3 sequence: CASSQDGVRAGSPLHF. The CDR3, as DNA: TGTGCCAGCAGCCAAGATGGTGTCAGGGCCGGTTCACCCCTCCACTTT.

The chain is built from TRBV4-1 and TRBJ1-3; D ambiguous. The CDR3 loop spans 15 amino acids. Per the germline V gene, CDR1 is MGHRA and CDR2 is YSYEKL. Trimming removed 1 base at V and 0 bases at J, with 7 bases between. CDR3 sequence reads: CASSQVISSGNTIYF. The CDR3 DNA reads as TGCGCCAGCAGCCAAGTCATCAGCTCTGGAAACACCATATATTTT.

This clone was recorded only once. The genes are TRBV7-3 and TRBJ2-1, with 11 positions matching TRBD2. Germline CDR1 is SGHTA and CDR2 is FQGTGA. CDR3 length equals 15 residues. V dropped 3 bases and J dropped 5; count of bases not matched to a gene: 3. The CDR3 spells CASSFSGGVHNEQFF. The CDR3 nucleotides are TGTGCCAGCAGCTTTAGCGGGGGGGTCCACAATGAGCAGTTCTTC.

This clone was detected only once. The chain links TRBV7-3 to TRBJ1-2; D not resolved. CDR1 is SGHTA, CDR2 FQGTGA, per germline. Trimming removed 6 bases at V and 5 bases at J, with 13 bases between. The CDR3 sequence is 13 residues long. CDR3 loop: CASSPEAFYGYTF. The CDR3 DNA sequence: TGTGCCAGCAGTCCCGAGGCTTTTTATGGCTACACCTTC.

V is TRBV6-5 and J is TRBJ2-3, with 9 bases fitting TRBD2. J gave up 1 base and V 8 bases, and 7 bases lay outside the gene matches. The length of the CDR3 is 15 residues. Germline lookup yields CDR1 MNHEY and CDR2 SVGAGI. The CDR3 DNA reads as TGTGCCAGCGAGAAGCGGGGGGTGGGCACAGATACGCAGTATTTT. Protein sequence: CASEKRGVGTDTQYF.

The rearrangement uses TRBV27 and TRBJ1-1; a weak D match, TRBD1 (5 bases). The germline V gene encodes CDR1 MNHEY and CDR2 SMNVEV (reference sequence). The CDR3 has 14 amino acids. Trimming removed 6 bases at V and 1 base at J, with 12 bases between. The CDR3 sequence is CASRPRGGNTEAFF. The CDR3 bases are TGTGCCAGCAGACCCCGGGGGGGGAACACTGAAGCTTTCTTT.

This chain links TRBV2 with TRBJ1-4; D not resolved. Trimming left V 3 bases short and J 0 bases short, with 11 bases between. This CDR3 has 16 residues. Germline lookup yields CDR1 SNHLY and CDR2 FYNNEI. The CDR3 loop is CASSEERLTTNEKLFF. CDR3 DNA: TGTGCCAGCAGTGAGGAAAGACTTACAACTAATGAAAAACTGTTTTTT. The full variable domain, in which reference TRBV2 and TRBJ1-4 provide the parts outside the CDR3, is EPEVTQTPSHQVTQMGQEVILRCVPISNHLYFYWYRQILGQKVEFLVSFYNNEISEKSEIFDDQFSVERPDGSNFTLKIRSTKLEDSAMYFCASSEERLTTNEKLFFGSGTQLSVL.

V usage is TRBV27 and J usage is TRBJ1-1; a weak D match, TRBD1 (5 bases). Trimming removed 4 bases from V and 1 base from J, with 10 bases in between. CDR1 and CDR2 from the germline V gene are MNHEY and SMNVEV (reference sequence). The length of the CDR3 is 14 residues. The chain's CDR3 is CASSWGTGNTEAFF. CDR3 sequence (DNA): TGTGCCAGCAGTTGGGGAACAGGGAACACTGAAGCTTTCTTT.

This chain joins TRBV6-2 or TRBV6-3 and TRBJ2-1, with D tentatively TRBD1 (5 bases). The germline V gene has CDR1 MNHEY and CDR2 SVGEGT. Trimming took off 6 bases at V and 8 bases at J, with 20 bases between the two ends. The CDR3 contains 15 residues. CDR3 amino acids: CASSPTGFPVDEQFF. CDR3 sequence (DNA): TGTGCCAGCAGCCCAACAGGTTTCCCCGTCGATGAGCAGTTCTTC.

The genes are TRBV7-3 and TRBJ2-1, with a weak D call TRBD2 (5 bases). The CDR3 length is 15 residues. From germline, CDR1 is SGHTA and CDR2 FQGTGA. V was clipped by 4 bases and J by 0 bases, with 10 bases between them. In DNA form, the CDR3 reads TGTGCCAGCAGCTCCCGGGGTTTCTCCTACAATGAGCAGTTCTTC. Translation gives CASSSRGFSYNEQFF.

The CDR3 DNA reads TGTGCCACCAGCAGAGGGACAGGGGGCACCTACGAGCAGTACTTC. Translating gives CATSRGTGGTYEQYF. This rearrangement joins TRBV15 to TRBJ2-7, with 11 bases matching TRBD1. Per the germline V gene, CDR1 is LNHNV and CDR2 is YYDKDF (reference sequence). Losses at the gene ends were 1 base for V and 2 bases for J; bases not matched to a gene: 1. The CDR3 spans 15 residues. Together with reference TRBV15 and TRBJ2-7, the CDR3 gives the full variable domain: DAMVIQNPRYQVTQFGKPVTLSCSQTLNHNVMYWYQQKSSQAPKLLFHYYDKDFNNEADTPDNFQSRRPNTSFCFLDIRSPGLGDTAMYLCATSRGTGGTYEQYFGPGTRLTVT.